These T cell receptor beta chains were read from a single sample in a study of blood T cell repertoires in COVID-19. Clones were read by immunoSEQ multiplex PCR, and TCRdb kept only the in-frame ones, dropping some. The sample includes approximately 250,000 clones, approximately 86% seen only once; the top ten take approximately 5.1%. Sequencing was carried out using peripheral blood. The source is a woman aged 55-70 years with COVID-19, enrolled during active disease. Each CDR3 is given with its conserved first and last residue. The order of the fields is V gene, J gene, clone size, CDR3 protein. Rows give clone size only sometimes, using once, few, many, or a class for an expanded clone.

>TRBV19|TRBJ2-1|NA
CASSIGRGPYNEQFF
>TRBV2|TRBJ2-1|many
CASSEYWGGFF
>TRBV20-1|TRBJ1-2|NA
CSAPGSYGYTF
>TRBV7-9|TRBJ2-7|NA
CASSLIAGEQYF
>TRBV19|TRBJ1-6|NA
CASSTSRTGDNSPLHF
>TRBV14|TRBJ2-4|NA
CASSQLEGLAKNIQYF
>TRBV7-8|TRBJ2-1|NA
CASSPPGLEDNEQFF
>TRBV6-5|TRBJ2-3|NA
CASSRTSGSGDTQYF
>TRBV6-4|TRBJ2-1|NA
CASSMSGINEQFF
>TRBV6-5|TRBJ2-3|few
CASRENWSSDTQYF
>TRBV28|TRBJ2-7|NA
CASSPPPGLAGGASYEQYF
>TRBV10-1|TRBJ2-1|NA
CASSEPGRAVNEQFF